This T cell receptor (beta chain) was obtained from a study of shared clonotypes between healthy human individuals. Study-wide results and limits: Genetic and exposure-history diversity was limited by the small donor number. Though the depth was large, rarefaction showed that sorted-subset sequencing was incomplete.

The investigators split CD4+ cells into a CD45RA+ naive subset and a CD45RA-negative memory subset. Measured with immunoSEQ multiplex PCR; TCRdb has only the in-frame clones, and not every one. The data contain roughly 2 million clones, roughly 94% of them seen just once; the ten biggest clones take up 0.13%. On this clone: Antigen specificity is unknown.

The CDR3 sequence is 15 residues long. Germline-derived CDR1 and CDR2 are MNHNS and SASEGT. Between the trimmed V and J ends, which lost 3 bases and 4 bases, there was a span of 15 bases. The sample consisted of naive CD4+ T cells sorted from blood. Subset described: CD45RA+ positively selected. This chain uses TRBV6-1 with TRBJ1-1; possibly TRBD1 for D (5 bases). The clonotype originates from a young man in good health. As DNA, the CDR3 is TGTGCCAGCAGTGATTCTATTGGGACGATCACTGAAGCTTTCTTT. The encoded protein is CASSDSIGTITEAFF.